This entry describes one TCR beta chain. This receptor's antigen is unknown. Base qualities were left out, and no much larger clone turns up one base away. CDR1 and CDR2 are read off the germline V gene as SGHRS and YFSETQ. Clipping removes 3 bases from V and 5 bases from J, with 9 as the unmatched junction base count. The CDR3 numbers 15 residues from cysteine through phenylalanine. This entry keeps only the CDR3 DNA: 45 bases, framed from base 1. The immunoSEQ Assay, a bias-controlled multiplex PCR, was used to amplify TCRbeta CDR3 regions from genomic DNA. In the source study's methods: Within the assay, amplification of reference gene primers was used to estimate how many nucleated cells each sample contained. To quantify the absolute abundance of each unique TCRbeta CDR3 rearrangement, sequence reads were collapsed and filtered. For each sample, productive Simpson clonality was calculated by taking the square root of Simpson's diversity index across productive rearrangements. Here the immuneACCESS table is served through TCRdb, limited to in-frame sequences with V and J called. Missing clones are a known gap in these copies; in checked studies unresolved V genes cover under half, and the rest lacks a known reason. V and J calls and clone size follow that table, whereas D and trimming were derived from the DNA. The sample table shows 90,000 or so clones, and roughly 80% are seen once. Clones ranked in the top ten supply about 23% of the sample.

The data were taken from a study of blood T cell repertoires in COVID-19 (dated by TCRdb to 2018 to 2021). As for the study more broadly: Samples from collaborators originated in the United States, Italy and Spain and spanned both the acute and convalescent phases of COVID-19. The material from the prospective study consisted of cDNA or gDNA derived from T cells, B-cell-depleted T cells, or PBMCs. The dataset comprised deeply sampled blood TCRbeta repertoires from subjects exposed to, actively infected with, or recovered from COVID-19. A freely available public database, intended as a resource for researchers studying the immune response to SARS-CoV-2, is where the repertoires were released. The samples were drawn from the first 160 participants of the ongoing ImmuneRACE study and from 950 to 1,500 subjects provided by 6 global collaborators. A de-identified subject ID, COVID-19 status, age in years and sex were almost always included in the sample metadata. Where available, HLA class I and class II types were taken from metadata supplied by the sample provider and were not determined by assay-based typing.

Whole blood was collected in K2EDTA tubes by collaborating institutions according to the institutions' own protocols. Collaborator samples were shipped for TCRbeta analysis as frozen whole blood, isolated PBMCs, or DNA extracted from either sample type. What the authors observed across the whole study: How much clinical and demographic metadata was included differed by source and by participant, and the metadata was provided uncurated.

The TCR was taken from a man at least 80 years old with active or convalescent COVID-19. Sequencing was done on a sample of peripheral blood. The V and J segments used are TRBV5-1 and TRBJ2-7, with 9 central nucleotides matching TRBD1. The DNA reads TGCGCCAGCAGCTCGGGACAGGGAACAGGAGACGAGCAGTACTTC. Translated, this gives CASSSGQGTGDEQYF.